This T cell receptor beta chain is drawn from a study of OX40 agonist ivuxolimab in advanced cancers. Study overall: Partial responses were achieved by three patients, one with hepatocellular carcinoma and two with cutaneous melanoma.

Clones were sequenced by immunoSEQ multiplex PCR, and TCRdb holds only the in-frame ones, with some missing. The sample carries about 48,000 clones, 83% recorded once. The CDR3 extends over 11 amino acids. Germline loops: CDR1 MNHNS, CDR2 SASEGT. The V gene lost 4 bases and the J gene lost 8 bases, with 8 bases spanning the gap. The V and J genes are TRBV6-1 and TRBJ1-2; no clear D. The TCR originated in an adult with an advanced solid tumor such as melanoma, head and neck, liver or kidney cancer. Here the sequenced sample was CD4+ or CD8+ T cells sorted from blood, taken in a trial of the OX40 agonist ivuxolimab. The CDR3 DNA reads TGTGCCAGCAGTGCCTTCGGGGGCTACACCTTC. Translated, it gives CASSAFGGYTF.